The 21 T cell receptor beta chains below were found in one sample sequenced in a study of blood T cell repertoires in COVID-19. Sequencing used immunoSEQ multiplex PCR; TCRdb keeps in-frame clones, though not all of them. This sample has more than 90,000 clones; approximately 85% occur once, and the top ten carry approximately 1.3%. Sequenced material: peripheral blood. The receptors were sampled from a middle-aged man with acute or convalescent COVID-19.

The CDR3 coding sequence is TGTGCCAGCAGAGGCCTGACAGCCTACTACAATGAGCAGTTCTTC. This codes for CASRGLTAYYNEQFF. The V call is TRBV2, the J call TRBJ2-1; D may be TRBD1 (5 bases). The V end was cut by 6 bases, the J end by 3 bases, with 15 bases between. The CDR3 covers 15 residues. The germline V gene encodes CDR1 SNHLY and CDR2 FYNNEI.

This clone was seen just once. V gene TRBV5-1 combines with J gene TRBJ1-2, with 8 nucleotides matching TRBD1. The ends lost 0 bases at V and 4 bases at J; junction bases unmatched: 8. The CDR3 is 16 residues long. Per germline, CDR1 SGHRS and CDR2 YFSETQ. CDR3 sequence: CASSLVRTGIGYGYTF. The CDR3 region has the DNA TGCGCCAGCAGCTTGGTAAGGACAGGGATCGGCTATGGCTACACCTTC.

The chain is built from TRBV9 and TRBJ1-5, with 8 bases fitting TRBD1. Germline V gene sequence: CDR1 SGDLS, CDR2 YYNGEE. J gave up 5 bases and V 0 bases, and 10 bases lay outside the gene matches. The CDR3 extends over 17 amino acids. The CDR3 here is CASSVGRTGWSHQPQHF. CDR3 bases: TGTGCCAGCAGCGTAGGTAGGACAGGGTGGTCCCATCAGCCCCAGCATTTT.

The V gene is TRBV6-5, the J gene TRBJ1-3, with 7 bases lining up with TRBD1. J was trimmed by 4 bases and V by 9 bases; bases with no gene match: 6. The CDR3 contains 13 residues. The germline gives CDR1 MNHEY, CDR2 SVGAGI. CDR3 amino acids: CASYRDSGNTIYF. The CDR3 DNA is TGTGCCAGTTACCGGGACAGCGGAAACACCATATATTTT.

The J gene is TRBJ1-6, the V gene TRBV23-1, with 8 bases fitting TRBD1. TRBV23-1 is an open reading frame whose function is uncertain. The CDR3 loop spans 16 amino acids. The V and J ends lost 3 bases and 7 bases, in that order; junction bases with no gene match: 8. The CDR3 coding sequence is TGCGCCAGCAGTCATGGTTGGACAGGGCCCAATTCACCCCTCCACTTT. This translates into CASSHGWTGPNSPLHF.

This chain links TRBV6-2 or TRBV6-3 with TRBJ2-5; D may be TRBD2 (5 bases). Trimming took 4 bases from V and 5 from J, leaving 20 bases between them. The length of the CDR3 is 16 residues. Germline V gene lookup returns CDR1 MNHEY and CDR2 SVGEGT. CDR3 nucleotides: TGTGCCAGCAGTTCGAATCGAGGGATGGATTGGGAGACCCAGTACTTC. This translates into CASSSNRGMDWETQYF.

The genes are TRBV4-2 and TRBJ2-1, with 7 positions matching TRBD2. CDR3 length equals 16 residues. Trimming removed 4 bases from V and 3 bases from J; junction bases left unmatched: 9. The V gene's germline CDR1 is LGHNA and CDR2 YNFKEQ. The CDR3 DNA sequence: TGTGCCAGCAGCCCAACGAGCGGGACCTACTACAATGAGCAGTTCTTC. Its protein product is CASSPTSGTYYNEQFF.

The gene calls are TRBV7-2 and TRBJ2-5; 11 bases fit TRBD2. Germline V gene lookup returns CDR1 SGHTA and CDR2 FQGNSA. V gave up 5 bases and J gave up 7 bases; unmatched junction bases: 12. This CDR3 contains 16 residues. CDR3 in DNA: TGTGCCAGCAGCCCCGCGGGGATAGCGGGGGGGCCGACCCAGTACTTC. Protein: CASSPAGIAGGPTQYF.

CDR3 loop: CASSFNVAGESFSEQFF. The CDR3 DNA follows: TGTGCCAGCAGCTTTAACGTAGCGGGAGAAAGTTTCAGTGAGCAGTTCTTC. This chain connects TRBV12-1 to TRBJ2-1; TRBD2 was called by the table and not checked on the DNA. TRBV12-1 is noted as a pseudogene. This CDR3 is 17 amino acids long.

J is TRBJ2-7 and V is TRBV28, with 9 bases identical to TRBD2. Trimming took 5 bases from V and 5 from J; bases not matched to a gene: 10. Germline V gene data show CDR1 as MDHEN and CDR2 as SYDVKM. CDR3 length equals 15 residues. CDR3 residues: CASSNLGGGVDEQYF. For the CDR3, the DNA is TGTGCCAGCAGTAACCTCGGCGGGGGGGTCGACGAGCAGTACTTC.

V and J are TRBV6-1 and TRBJ2-3; TRBD2 agrees at 7 bases. The CDR3 is made up of 15 amino acids. The J segment lost 11 bases and the V segment lost 2 bases, leaving 13 bases of the junction unmatched. Germline V CDR1 and CDR2: MNHNS, SASEGT. This CDR3 reads CASSEQSAGRLGQYF. The DNA of the CDR3 is TGTGCCAGCAGTGAACAATCAGCGGGGCGCTTGGGGCAGTATTTT.

The chain uses TRBV21-1 and TRBJ1-4. TRBV21-1 constitutes a pseudogene. The CDR3 has 13 amino acids. The CDR3 DNA sequence: TGTGCCAGCAGCACACCACGGAATGAAAAACTGTTTTTT. Amino acids: CASSTPRNEKLFF.

The gene calls are TRBV5-4 and TRBJ2-5; TRBD2 matches 9 bases. Germline assignment: CDR1 SGHNT and CDR2 YYREEE (reference sequence). V trimming: 4 bases; J trimming: 4 bases; junction bases outside the gene matches: 11. The CDR3 covers 16 residues. The CDR3 DNA follows: TGTGCCAGCAGCCTGGTGGGCGGGGGGGCAGGAGAGACCCAGTACTTC. Translation gives CASSLVGGGAGETQYF.

The gene calls are TRBV7-2 and TRBJ2-7; 15 bases map to TRBD2. J gave up 6 bases and V 1 base, and 1 base lay outside the gene matches. Germline V gene lookup returns CDR1 SGHTA and CDR2 FQGNSA. This CDR3 region has 15 residues. DNA for the CDR3: TGTGCCAGCAGCTTAGGGACTAGCGGGGGGGGCGAGCAGTACTTC. Its protein product is CASSLGTSGGGEQYF.

This chain connects TRBV19 to TRBJ2-1; D possibly corresponds to TRBD1 (6 bases). Per germline, CDR1 LNHDA and CDR2 SQIVND (reference sequence). The CDR3 extends over 13 amino acids. The V end was cut by 8 bases, the J end by 3 bases, with 11 bases between. The CDR3 spells CASRGRGYNEQFF. In DNA form, the CDR3 reads TGTGCCAGTCGGGGCAGGGGCTACAATGAGCAGTTCTTC.

The chain employs TRBV18 and TRBJ2-7, with TRBD2 matching over 9 bases. CDR3 length: 15 amino acids. The ends lost 8 bases at V and 2 bases at J; junction bases unmatched: 10. CDR1 KGHSH and CDR2 LQKENI come from the germline V gene. The CDR3, as DNA: TGTGCCAGCCACCGCCGACTAGCGGAGCCCTACGAGCAGTACTTC. Protein sequence: CASHRRLAEPYEQYF.

V gene TRBV19 combines with J gene TRBJ1-6; no firm D call. CDR1 is LNHDA and CDR2 is SQIVND in the germline V gene (reference sequence). The CDR3 has 15 residues. The V and J ends lost 7 bases and 0 bases respectively, with 10 bases between them. The CDR3 bases are TGTGCCAGTATCCCTACGGTCTCCTATAATTCACCCCTCCACTTT. Protein: CASIPTVSYNSPLHF.

The V and J genes are TRBV6-2 or TRBV6-3 and TRBJ2-4, with 11 positions matching TRBD2. Germline V gives CDR1 MNHEY, CDR2 SVGEGT. CDR3 length: 19 residues. With V trimmed by 2 bases and J by 0 bases, 9 bases remained unmatched. The CDR3 here is CASSYEVAGGPIAKNIQYF. The DNA for the CDR3 is TGTGCCAGCAGTTACGAAGTAGCGGGAGGGCCTATAGCCAAAAACATTCAGTACTTC.

This chain connects TRBV18 to TRBJ1-3; a possible D gene is TRBD1 (6 bases). This CDR3 is 14 amino acids long. Trimming cost V 8 bases and J 0 bases, with 11 bases left between them. CDR1 is KGHSH, CDR2 LQKENI, per germline. The CDR3 sequence is CASRMDSSGNTIYF. The CDR3 DNA reads as TGTGCCAGCCGAATGGACAGCTCTGGAAACACCATATATTTT.

This CDR3 reads CASSQGWGDYEQFF. Here the CDR3 DNA reads TGTGCCAGCAGCCAAGGGTGGGGGGACTATGAGCAGTTCTTC. The gene calls are TRBV3-1 (or the pseudogene TRBV3-2) and TRBJ2-1, with D tentatively TRBD2 (6 bases). This CDR3 contains 14 residues. Trimming shortened V by 1 base and J by 8 bases, and 12 bases separated the two germline ends. CDR1 and CDR2 from the germline V gene are LGHDT and YNNKEL (reference sequence).

The genes are TRBV5-5 and TRBJ2-7; 7 bases agree with TRBD1. Trimming removed 4 bases from V and 4 bases from J; junction bases left unmatched: 5. CDR3 length: 13 residues. From germline, CDR1 is SGHKS and CDR2 YYEKEE (reference sequence). The CDR3, as DNA: TGTGCCAGCAGCAAAACAGGGGCGTACGAGCAGTACTTC. As protein: CASSKTGAYEQYF.